This TCR beta chain was captured in a study of blood T cell repertoires in COVID-19. Turning to the study itself: Specimens from acute and convalescent COVID-19 originated in the United States, Italy and Spain. PBMCs, B-cell-depleted T cells, or T cells were the source of the cDNA or gDNA that made up the material.

Data came from immunoSEQ multiplex PCR; TCRdb stores just in-frame clones and leaves some out. The sample contains about 250,000 clones, approximately 84% of which appear only once. V was clipped by 6 bases and J by 1 base, with 16 bases between them. There are 16 residues in the CDR3. Germline CDR1 reads KGHSY; CDR2 reads FQNENV. The sample taken for sequencing was peripheral blood. The clonotype was recovered from a man aged 50 to 60 with active or convalescent COVID-19. The chain recombines TRBV16 with TRBJ1-5, with a tentative D call TRBD1 (5 bases). The CDR3 DNA sequence: TGTGCCAGCAGTCGTCGGGGAGGGGTGAGCAATCAGCCCCAGCATTTT. This codes for CASSRRGGVSNQPQHF.